These T cell receptor beta chains were read from a single sample in a study of T cell repertoires in cytomegalovirus infection. From the reads, TCRdb called clonotypes with MiXCR, one entry per CDR3 protein. The top ten hold approximately 15% of the sample, which has under 450,000 distinct CDR3 sequences, approximately 30% seen once. No antigen has been assigned to these receptors. Source: cultured PBMCs, taken from culture after CMV antigen stimulation. The receptors were sampled from a human donor in good health (CMV status not recorded). Some clones in this sample may be carry-over from other donors' samples. CDR3s include the opening cysteine and the closing phenylalanine or tryptophan. Fields, in order: J gene, clone size, V gene, D gene, CDR3 protein, CDR3 DNA. The D gene is left open where the match is weak. Size is omitted from some rows. Given values are once, few, many or a class for expanded clones.

j_call: TRBJ2-7
clone_size: few
v_call: TRBV7-2
d_call: TRBD2
cdr3_aa: CASRTSSGSLSEQYF
cdr3_nt: TGTGCCAGCAGGACCTCAAGCGGGAGCCTCAGCGAGCAGTACTTC

j_call: TRBJ1-4
clone_size: once
v_call: TRBV6-1
d_call: TRBD1
cdr3_aa: CATGQGREKLFF
cdr3_nt: TGTGCCACCGGACAGGGCCGGGAAAAACTGTTTTTT

j_call: TRBJ1-2
clone_size: few
v_call: TRBV7-8
d_call: NA
cdr3_aa: CASSSPKGEGANYGYTF
cdr3_nt: TGTGCCAGCAGCTCCCCAAAGGGCGAAGGGGCTAACTATGGCTACACCTTC

j_call: TRBJ2-1
clone_size: few
v_call: TRBV7-2
d_call: TRBD2
cdr3_aa: CASSLRTSGGSGQFF
cdr3_nt: TGTGCCAGCAGCTTACGGACTAGCGGGGGGTCGGGGCAGTTCTTC

j_call: TRBJ2-7
clone_size: NA
v_call: TRBV20-1
d_call: NA
cdr3_aa: CSATRDTSYEQYF
cdr3_nt: TGCAGTGCTACCCGGGACACCTCCTACGAGCAGTACTTC

j_call: TRBJ2-5
clone_size: NA
v_call: TRBV29-1
d_call: NA
cdr3_aa: CSVVLTQETQYF
cdr3_nt: TGCAGCGTTGTCCTTACTCAAGAGACCCAGTACTTC

j_call: TRBJ2-6
clone_size: NA
v_call: TRBV25-1
d_call: TRBD1
cdr3_aa: CASSGRQGVSSGANVLTF
cdr3_nt: TGTGCCAGCAGTGGGCGACAGGGGGTTTCCTCTGGGGCCAACGTCCTGACTTTC

j_call: TRBJ2-3
clone_size: NA
v_call: TRBV7-9
d_call: TRBD2
cdr3_aa: CASSLGTSGLSTDTQYF
cdr3_nt: TGTGCCAGCAGCTTAGGGACTAGCGGCCTTAGCACAGATACGCAGTATTTT

j_call: TRBJ2-6
clone_size: many
v_call: TRBV7-2
d_call: NA
cdr3_aa: CASSLGGSSGANVLTF
cdr3_nt: TGTGCCAGCAGCTTAGGGGGGAGCTCTGGGGCCAACGTCCTGACTTTC

j_call: TRBJ2-4
clone_size: few
v_call: TRBV19
d_call: NA
cdr3_aa: CASSIGHWGIQYF
cdr3_nt: TGTGCCAGTAGTATTGGCCATTGGGGCATTCAGTACTTC

j_call: TRBJ1-2
clone_size: NA
v_call: TRBV20-1
d_call: NA
cdr3_aa: CSARVGGTGKGYTF
cdr3_nt: TGCAGTGCTAGAGTAGGGGGAACAGGGAAAGGCTACACCTTC

j_call: TRBJ1-6
clone_size: NA
v_call: TRBV15
d_call: NA
cdr3_aa: CATSRVAGDSPLHF
cdr3_nt: TGTGCCACCAGCAGAGTTGCGGGGGATTCACCCCTCCACTTT

j_call: TRBJ2-1
clone_size: NA
v_call: TRBV19
d_call: TRBD2
cdr3_aa: CASSISGRVDEQFF
cdr3_nt: TGTGCCAGTAGTATCAGCGGGAGAGTAGATGAGCAGTTCTTC

j_call: TRBJ2-5
clone_size: few
v_call: TRBV4-3
d_call: TRBD2
cdr3_aa: CASSQDLTSGVYQETQYF
cdr3_nt: TGCGCCAGCAGCCAAGATCTAACTAGCGGGGTCTACCAAGAGACCCAGTACTTC

j_call: TRBJ2-5
clone_size: NA
v_call: TRBV12-5
d_call: TRBD2
cdr3_aa: CASGLATAAGEETQYF
cdr3_nt: TGTGCTAGTGGTTTGGCCACCGCAGCGGGGGAAGAGACCCAGTACTTC

j_call: TRBJ1-2
clone_size: NA
v_call: TRBV2
d_call: NA
cdr3_aa: CASSGATHGYTF
cdr3_nt: TGTGCCAGCAGTGGGGCGACTCATGGCTACACCTTC

j_call: TRBJ2-5
clone_size: few
v_call: TRBV12-3/TRBV12-4
d_call: NA
cdr3_aa: CASSRGQSYRETQYF
cdr3_nt: TGTGCCAGCAGCCGCGGACAGTCCTACAGGGAGACCCAGTACTTC

j_call: TRBJ2-2
clone_size: few
v_call: TRBV7-2
d_call: NA
cdr3_aa: CASSLQQGGGELFF
cdr3_nt: TGTGCCAGCAGCTTACAACAGGGAGGCGGGGAGCTGTTTTTT

j_call: TRBJ1-2
clone_size: few
v_call: TRBV5-4
d_call: TRBD1
cdr3_aa: CASSLVAGGDYGYTF
cdr3_nt: TGTGCCAGCAGCTTGGTCGCAGGGGGGGACTATGGCTACACCTTC

j_call: TRBJ1-4
clone_size: NA
v_call: TRBV19
d_call: NA
cdr3_aa: CASRGSGLTNEKLFF
cdr3_nt: TGTGCCAGTAGGGGCTCAGGGTTAACTAATGAAAAACTGTTTTTT

j_call: TRBJ2-1
clone_size: NA
v_call: TRBV29-1
d_call: TRBD2
cdr3_aa: CSVAGTSGSYNEQFF
cdr3_nt: TGCAGCGTTGCAGGGACTAGCGGGAGCTACAATGAGCAGTTCTTC

j_call: TRBJ2-1
clone_size: NA
v_call: TRBV7-6
d_call: NA
cdr3_aa: CASSLEDSRLDEQFF
cdr3_nt: TGTGCCAGCAGCTTAGAGGACTCCAGGTTAGATGAGCAGTTCTTC

j_call: TRBJ2-7
clone_size: NA
v_call: TRBV19
d_call: TRBD2
cdr3_aa: CASSLLAGGRSSYEQYF
cdr3_nt: TGTGCCAGTAGCTTACTAGCGGGAGGGAGAAGCTCCTACGAGCAGTACTTC

j_call: TRBJ2-5
clone_size: few
v_call: TRBV7-2
d_call: NA
cdr3_aa: CASSQAETQYF
cdr3_nt: TGTGCCAGCAGCCAAGCGGAGACCCAGTACTTC

j_call: TRBJ2-1
clone_size: NA
v_call: TRBV4-3
d_call: NA
cdr3_aa: CASSQSFGDKGFF
cdr3_nt: TGCGCCAGCAGCCAATCCTTCGGGGACAAGGGGTTCTTC

j_call: TRBJ1-4
clone_size: NA
v_call: TRBV20-1
d_call: NA
cdr3_aa: CSARDLKLSNEKLFF
cdr3_nt: TGCAGTGCTAGAGATCTCAAATTGAGTAATGAAAAACTGTTTTTT

j_call: TRBJ1-1
clone_size: NA
v_call: TRBV28
d_call: NA
cdr3_aa: CASSTHPRQSMNTEAFF
cdr3_nt: TGTGCCAGCAGTACCCACCCCAGACAGAGCATGAACACTGAAGCTTTCTTT

j_call: TRBJ1-2
clone_size: few
v_call: TRBV20-1
d_call: NA
cdr3_aa: CSARILRQHYGYTF
cdr3_nt: TGCAGTGCTAGAATATTGCGGCAGCACTATGGCTACACCTTC

j_call: TRBJ2-1
clone_size: many
v_call: TRBV7-2
d_call: TRBD2
cdr3_aa: CASSFRLAGGDEQFF
cdr3_nt: TGTGCCAGCAGCTTCCGACTAGCGGGTGGGGATGAGCAGTTCTTC

j_call: TRBJ2-1
clone_size: NA
v_call: TRBV12-3/TRBV12-4
d_call: NA
cdr3_aa: CASREWGRGPSRNEQFF
cdr3_nt: TGTGCCAGCAGGGAGTGGGGTAGGGGCCCCTCGCGGAATGAGCAGTTCTTC

j_call: TRBJ2-1
clone_size: few
v_call: TRBV7-3
d_call: NA
cdr3_aa: CASSLEVAGGEQFF
cdr3_nt: TGTGCCAGCAGCTTAGAAGTGGCTGGCGGTGAGCAGTTCTTC

j_call: TRBJ2-6
clone_size: once
v_call: TRBV12-3/TRBV12-4
d_call: NA
cdr3_aa: CASTTWGKGLLISGANVLTF
cdr3_nt: TGTGCCAGCACCACATGGGGGAAGGGACTTTTGATCTCTGGGGCCAACGTCCTGACTTTC

j_call: TRBJ1-5
clone_size: few
v_call: TRBV20-1
d_call: NA
cdr3_aa: CSARDLLSQPQHF
cdr3_nt: TGCAGTGCTAGAGATCTCTTAAGTCAGCCCCAGCATTTT

j_call: TRBJ2-2
clone_size: few
v_call: TRBV5-4
d_call: NA
cdr3_aa: CASSLIQSTGELFF
cdr3_nt: TGTGCCAGCAGCTTGATACAATCCACCGGGGAGCTGTTTTTT

j_call: TRBJ1-3
clone_size: NA
v_call: TRBV7-8
d_call: NA
cdr3_aa: CASSLNGAGMLAGNTIYF
cdr3_nt: TGTGCCAGCAGCTTAAATGGGGCAGGGATGCTCGCTGGAAACACCATATATTTT

j_call: TRBJ2-1
clone_size: many
v_call: TRBV7-9
d_call: NA
cdr3_aa: CASSFSSSYNEQFF
cdr3_nt: TGTGCCAGCAGCTTTTCGAGCTCCTACAATGAGCAGTTCTTC